Sequencing of this T cell receptor beta chain was carried out in a study of long-term antiretroviral therapy in people with HIV (dated by TCRdb to the early 2020s). In the study overall: The earliest samples were collected approximately a decade before the 2015 WHO recommendation for immediate ART, a period when ART was typically delayed until CD4 counts fell. This retrospective serial study examined whether starting ART and sustained HIV suppression were associated with changes in the composition and diversity of the TRB repertoire in peripheral blood. From some 30 adults with confirmed HIV infection, the cohort provided 150 to 200 cryopreserved PBMC samples, gathered serially across a mean of roughly 6 years (range 1-12). Of the 30 participants with HIV, eleven were female. No cross-contamination during QIAcube processing was shown when test extractions of a monoclonal T-cell line were performed alongside around 30 polyclonal samples.

What the study reported, not specific to this receptor: The repertoire was dominated across all time points by expanded TRB clones identified before ART initiation, although this dominance was seen to fluctuate and to decrease in many PLHIV after ART. Samples dated from about 2003 to 2018, and the ART regimens used may be less effective than current ones. Inferences about post-ART repertoire changes were limited because no data were available on ART adherence, viral resistance or therapy changes. Limited PBMC availability meant only the TCR beta chain was sequenced, without alpha chain pairing. Unsorted PBMC were profiled instead of sorted CD4+ and CD8+ T cells because pre-ART samples had limited cell numbers. CDR3 length ranges in HIV repertoires were narrower than in controls, and network structure suggested an antigen-experienced repertoire with only a slight naive shift after ART. Starting ART was linked to a significant rise in TRB diversity, yet even after long-term ART the diversity remained significantly lower than in transplant donor controls.

As regards this clone: This receptor's antigen is unknown. No much larger clone is present one base from it, and per-base qualities are unavailable.

The immunoSEQ hsTCRB v3.0 assay was used at survey level resolution to sequence the TRB variable region. A depth of about 35,000-55,000 T-cell genomes per sample was targeted for TRB sequencing. An Illumina MiSeq with a v3 150-cycle kit was used to sequence the pooled TRB libraries. The authors processed their data as follows. Repertoire analysis ran in R within a reproducible Nextflow workflow covering QC, data transformation and analysis. LymphoSeq2, an R package for exploring AIRR-Seq data, was used to implement the custom analyses. Several samples yielding fewer than 5000 total TRB sequences were excluded, leaving 150 to 200 analyzed HIV repertoires. Among the roughly 200 retained HIV repertoires, fewer than 65 were collected before ART initiation and 120 to 140 after ART initiation. Repertoires were downsampled to 5000 TRB nucleotide sequences, with summary statistics averaged over 100 downsampling iterations. Only TRB sequences with CDR3 regions of at least seven amino acids were retained for analysis. Diversity was assessed using a clonality score derived from Shannon entropy and using the Gini coefficient. In the repertoire networks, any two of the top 5000 CDR3 amino acid sequences were connected whenever the two sequences differed by an edit distance of one. For TRB CDR3 amino acid sequences, GLIPH2 was used to predict antigen specificity groups and MHC restriction. To flag known CMV, EBV, HIV or tissue antigen associations, CDR3 amino acid sequences were matched against VDJdb and McPAS-TCR. Pre-ART, post-ART and control groups were compared with Wilcoxon signed-rank tests and Holm-Bonferroni correction. As stored in TCRdb, this immuneACCESS dataset retains in-frame rearrangements with V and J assigned. A fraction of the clones does not appear; measured against another copy, unresolved V genes explain less than half of the discrepancy, and the remainder lacks a known reason. That table gives V, J and clone size, and the DNA gave D and trimming. The sample table holds about 30,000 clones, of which 93% were seen once. About 9.3% of the sample is held by the ten biggest clonotypes.

To be included, a participant needed at least one PBMC sample from before ART initiation plus at least two post-ART samples. Every participant with HIV received treatment in the United States of America. Before DNA extraction, cryopreserved samples of about 0.95-10 million PBMC were thawed and then washed. At the time of the earliest PBMC sample, participants with HIV were aged between roughly 20 and 55 years. PBMC samples from each participant spanned 1-4 timepoints before ART initiation and 2-8 timepoints after ART initiation, with a median of 7 samples. For every participant, serial HIV viral load, CD4+ T-cell count, ART history and demographic data were obtained. Genomic DNA was extracted from unsorted PBMC with a Qiagen kit on a QIAcube, processed in batches of 12 samples. Reading from cysteine to phenylalanine, the CDR3 counts 13 amino acids. Just CDR3 DNA is preserved here, 39 bases in frame from base 1. V lost 2 bases and J lost 13 bases; the stretch between them is 17 bases long. Via the germline V gene, CDR1 is SNHLY and CDR2 FYNNEI.

This TCR was sampled from a man between 40 and 49 years old with HIV. The sample consisted of unsorted PBMCs, taken 6.2 years after starting antiretroviral therapy. The sequence links TRBV2 to TRBJ1-1; a tentative D match to TRBD1 spans 5 bases. Here the CDR3 is given as CASSENSGTLVFF. In nucleotides, the sequence is TGTGCCAGCAGTGAAAACTCCGGGACCCTCGTTTTCTTT.